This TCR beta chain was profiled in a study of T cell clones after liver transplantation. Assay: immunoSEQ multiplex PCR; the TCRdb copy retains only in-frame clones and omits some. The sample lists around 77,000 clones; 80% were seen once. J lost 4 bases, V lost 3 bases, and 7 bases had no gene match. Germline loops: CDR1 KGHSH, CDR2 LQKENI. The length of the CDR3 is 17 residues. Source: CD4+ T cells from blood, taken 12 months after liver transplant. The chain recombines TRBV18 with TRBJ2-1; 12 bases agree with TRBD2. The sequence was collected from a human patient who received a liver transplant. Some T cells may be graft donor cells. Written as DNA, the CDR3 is TGTGCCAGCTCACCGCTAGCGGGAGGGCCGGGGTACAATGAGCAGTTCTTC. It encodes CASSPLAGGPGYNEQFF.